This TCR beta chain originates from a study of neurological immune-mediated disorders. This clonotype was observed at least ten times. TCRdb redid the calling of the 5' RACE reads with MiXCR, one entry per CDR3 protein. Among about 49,000 distinct CDR3 sequences listed, about 9.1% were seen once. The CDR3 contains 12 residues. The V and J ends lost 5 bases and 6 bases respectively, with 9 bases between them. Per germline, CDR1 SGHRS and CDR2 YFSETQ. Specified time point: longitudinal time-point 1 (baseline). This TCR was sampled from a woman between 40 and 50 years old in good health. The chain uses TRBV5-1 and TRBJ2-1; D gene unclear. The sample was PBMCs. CDR3 residues: CASSWRINEQFF. CDR3 DNA sequence: TGCGCCAGCAGTTGGCGGATCAATGAGCAGTTCTTC.